What follows is one T cell receptor (beta chain) and its context. Its antigen is not known. The CDR3 is 14 amino acids. The germline gives CDR1 SGHKS, CDR2 YYEKEE (reference sequence). The V end was cut by 1 base, the J end by 3 bases, with 11 bases between. The data originate from a study of resident and recirculating memory T cells in vitiligo. About the study: Epidermis came from shave biopsies of lesional and nonlesional sites, plus PBMCs.

Study findings and constraints: No single dominant TCR clone appeared; lesion clonality varied.

This table comes from immunoSEQ multiplex PCR, and its TCRdb copy is limited to in-frame clones, with some not included. There are 75,000 to 85,000 clones in the sample; about 91% occur only once, and more than 4.5% lies in the top ten. Source material: blood. This TCR derives from a male donor with vitiligo. The V call is TRBV5-5, the J call TRBJ2-7; D is possibly TRBD2 (6 bases). CDR3 nucleotide sequence: TGTGCCAGCAGCTTGCGGAGGGTGGGCTACGAGCAGTACTTC. Its protein is CASSLRRVGYEQYF.